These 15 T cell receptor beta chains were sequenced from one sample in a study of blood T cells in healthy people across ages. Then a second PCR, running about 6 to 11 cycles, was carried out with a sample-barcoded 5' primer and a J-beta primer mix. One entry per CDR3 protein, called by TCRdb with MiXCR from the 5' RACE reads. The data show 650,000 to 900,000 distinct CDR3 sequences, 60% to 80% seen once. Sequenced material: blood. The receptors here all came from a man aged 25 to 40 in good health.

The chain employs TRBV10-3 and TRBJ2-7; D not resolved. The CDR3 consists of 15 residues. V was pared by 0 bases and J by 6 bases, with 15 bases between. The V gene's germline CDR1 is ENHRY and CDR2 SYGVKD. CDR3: CAISESGRPAGEQYF. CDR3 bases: TGTGCCATCAGTGAGTCGGGTCGGCCCGCCGGCGAGCAGTACTTC.

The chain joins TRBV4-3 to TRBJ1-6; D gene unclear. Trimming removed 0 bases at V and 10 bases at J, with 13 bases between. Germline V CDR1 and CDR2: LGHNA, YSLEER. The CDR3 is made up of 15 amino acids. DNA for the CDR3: TGCGCCAGCAGCCAAGAAGGGCAGTCTCGATCACCCCTCCACTTT. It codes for CASSQEGQSRSPLHF.

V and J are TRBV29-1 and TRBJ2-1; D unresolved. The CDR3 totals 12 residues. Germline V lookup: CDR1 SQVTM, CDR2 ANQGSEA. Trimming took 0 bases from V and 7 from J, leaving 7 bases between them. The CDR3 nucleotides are TGCAGCGTTGAAGATCTCTGGAATGAGCAGTTCTTC. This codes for CSVEDLWNEQFF.

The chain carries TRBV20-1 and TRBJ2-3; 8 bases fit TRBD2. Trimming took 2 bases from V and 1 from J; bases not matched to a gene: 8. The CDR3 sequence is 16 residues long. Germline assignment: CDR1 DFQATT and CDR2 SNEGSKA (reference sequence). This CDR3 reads CSARRAAGGRTDTQYF. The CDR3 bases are TGCAGTGCTAGACGAGCCGCGGGGGGACGCACAGATACGCAGTATTTT.

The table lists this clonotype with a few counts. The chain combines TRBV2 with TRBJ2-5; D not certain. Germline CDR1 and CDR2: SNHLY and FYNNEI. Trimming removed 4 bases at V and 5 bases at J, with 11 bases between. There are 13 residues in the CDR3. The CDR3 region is CASSARTEETQYF. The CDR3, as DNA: TGTGCCAGCAGTGCCCGGACCGAGGAGACCCAGTACTTC. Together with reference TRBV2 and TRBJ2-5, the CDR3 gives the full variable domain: EPEVTQTPSHQVTQMGQEVILRCVPISNHLYFYWYRQILGQKVEFLVSFYNNEISEKSEIFDDQFSVERPDGSNFTLKIRSTKLEDSAMYFCASSARTEETQYFGPGTRLLVL.

The CDR3 is CASSPTVGGQETQYF. The CDR3 coding sequence is TGTGCCAGCAGCCCGACCGTTGGGGGCCAAGAGACCCAGTACTTC. The rearrangement uses TRBV5-6 and TRBJ2-5; perhaps D is TRBD1 or TRBD2 (5 bases each). Per the germline V gene, CDR1 is SGHDT and CDR2 is YYEEEE. This CDR3 region has 15 residues. The V gene lost 4 bases and the J gene lost 1 base, with 14 bases spanning the gap.

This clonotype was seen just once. The CDR3 region has the DNA TGTGCCGTAGGGGCCACCACGGACGAGCAGTACTTC. Translating it yields CAVGATTDEQYF. The chain employs TRBV5-5 and TRBJ2-7; D may be TRBD1 (5 bases). This CDR3 contains 12 residues. Looked up from germline, CDR1 is SGHKS and CDR2 is YYEKEE (reference sequence). With 10 bases removed from V and 5 bases from J, the gap between germline ends came to 16 bases.

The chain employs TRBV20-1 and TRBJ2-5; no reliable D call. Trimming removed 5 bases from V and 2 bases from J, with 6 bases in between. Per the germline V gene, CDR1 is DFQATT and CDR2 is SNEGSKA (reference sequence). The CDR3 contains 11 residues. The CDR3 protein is CSAVSQETQYF. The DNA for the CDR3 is TGCAGTGCTGTATCTCAAGAGACCCAGTACTTC.

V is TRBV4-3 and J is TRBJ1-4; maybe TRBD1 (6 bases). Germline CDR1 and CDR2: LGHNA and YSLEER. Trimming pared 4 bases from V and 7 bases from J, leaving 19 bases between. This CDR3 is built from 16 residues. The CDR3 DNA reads TGCGCCAGCAGCCTAGGCGGCGGGGGGGCGGGTGAAAAACTGTTTTTT. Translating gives CASSLGGGGAGEKLFF.

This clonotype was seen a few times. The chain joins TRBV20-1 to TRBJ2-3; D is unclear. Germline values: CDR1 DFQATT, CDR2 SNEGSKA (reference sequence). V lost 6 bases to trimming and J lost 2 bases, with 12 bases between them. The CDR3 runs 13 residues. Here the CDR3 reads CSAGGPYTDTQYF. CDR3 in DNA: TGCAGTGCGGGCGGCCCCTACACAGATACGCAGTATTTT.

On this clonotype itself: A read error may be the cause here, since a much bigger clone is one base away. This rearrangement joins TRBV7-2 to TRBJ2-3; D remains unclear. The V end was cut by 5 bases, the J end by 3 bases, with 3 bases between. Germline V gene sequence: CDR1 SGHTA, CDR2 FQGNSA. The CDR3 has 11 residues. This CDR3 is CASSMTDTQYF. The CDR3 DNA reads TGTGCCAGCAGCATGACAGATACGCAGTATTTT.

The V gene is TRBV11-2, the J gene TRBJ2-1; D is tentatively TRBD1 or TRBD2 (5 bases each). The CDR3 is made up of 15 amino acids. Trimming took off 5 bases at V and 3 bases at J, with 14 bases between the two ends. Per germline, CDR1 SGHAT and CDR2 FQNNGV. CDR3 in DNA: TGTGCCAGCAGCCGGGGCAGGCGATACTACAATGAGCAGTTCTTC. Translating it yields CASSRGRRYYNEQFF.

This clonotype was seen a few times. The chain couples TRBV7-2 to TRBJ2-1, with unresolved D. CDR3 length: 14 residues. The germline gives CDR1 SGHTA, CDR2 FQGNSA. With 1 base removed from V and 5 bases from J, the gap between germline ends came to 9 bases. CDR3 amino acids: CASSLGMRHNEQFF. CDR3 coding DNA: TGTGCCAGCAGCTTAGGGATGAGGCACAATGAGCAGTTCTTC.

The CDR3 DNA sequence: TGTGCCAGTAACCAAGGCAGGTTCAACTATGGCTACACCTTC. Its translation is CASNQGRFNYGYTF. This chain uses TRBV3-1 with TRBJ1-2; D is unresolved. The CDR3 consists of 14 residues. Germline values: CDR1 LGHDT, CDR2 YNNKEL (reference sequence). V shed 9 bases and J shed 2 bases, with 16 bases lying between them.

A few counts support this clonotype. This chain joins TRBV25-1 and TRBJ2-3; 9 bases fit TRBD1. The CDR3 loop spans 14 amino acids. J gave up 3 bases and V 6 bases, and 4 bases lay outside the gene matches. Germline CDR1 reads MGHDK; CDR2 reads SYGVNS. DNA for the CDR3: TGTGCCAGCAGAGACAGGGGGATGACAGATACGCAGTATTTT. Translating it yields CASRDRGMTDTQYF. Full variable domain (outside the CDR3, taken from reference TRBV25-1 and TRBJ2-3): EADIYQTPRYLVIGTGKKITLECSQTMGHDKMYWYQQDPGMELHLIHYSYGVNSTEKGDLSSESTVSRIRTEHFPLTLESARPSHTSQYLCASRDRGMTDTQYFGPGTRLTVL.